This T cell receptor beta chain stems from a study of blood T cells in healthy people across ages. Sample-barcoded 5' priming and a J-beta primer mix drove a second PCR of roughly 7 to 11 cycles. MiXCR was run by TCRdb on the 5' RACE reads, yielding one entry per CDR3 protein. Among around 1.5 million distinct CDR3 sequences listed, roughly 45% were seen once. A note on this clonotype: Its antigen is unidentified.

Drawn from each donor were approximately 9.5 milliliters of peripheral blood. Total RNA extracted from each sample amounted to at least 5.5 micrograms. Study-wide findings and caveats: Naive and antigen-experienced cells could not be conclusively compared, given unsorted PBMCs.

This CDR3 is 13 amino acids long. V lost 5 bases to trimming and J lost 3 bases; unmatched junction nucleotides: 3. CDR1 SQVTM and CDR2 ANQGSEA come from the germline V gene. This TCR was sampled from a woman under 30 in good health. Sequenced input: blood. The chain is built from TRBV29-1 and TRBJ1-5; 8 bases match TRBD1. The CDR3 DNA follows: TGCAGCGTTAAACAGGGGGTCAATCAGCCCCAGCATTTT. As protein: CSVKQGVNQPQHF.